The clone carrying this T cell receptor beta chain was observed once. Trimming took 1 base from V and 7 from J; bases not matched to a gene: 3. The CDR3 covers 14 residues. The germline V gene encodes CDR1 SGHAT and CDR2 FQNNGV. Measured with immunoSEQ multiplex PCR; TCRdb has only the in-frame clones, and not every one. This table holds about 490,000 clones, over 75% found once. The data stem from a study of blood T cell repertoires in COVID-19. Overall study: Sample material is recorded as cDNA or gDNA derived from T cells, B-cell-depleted T cells, or PBMCs.

The chain uses TRBV11-2 and TRBJ1-4; TRBD1 agrees at 7 bases. Sequenced input: peripheral blood. The clonotype was recovered from a human donor in a cohort sampled during active COVID-19. CDR3 sequence: CASSLGHRGEKLFF. For the CDR3, the DNA is TGTGCCAGCAGCTTAGGACACAGGGGTGAAAAACTGTTTTTT.